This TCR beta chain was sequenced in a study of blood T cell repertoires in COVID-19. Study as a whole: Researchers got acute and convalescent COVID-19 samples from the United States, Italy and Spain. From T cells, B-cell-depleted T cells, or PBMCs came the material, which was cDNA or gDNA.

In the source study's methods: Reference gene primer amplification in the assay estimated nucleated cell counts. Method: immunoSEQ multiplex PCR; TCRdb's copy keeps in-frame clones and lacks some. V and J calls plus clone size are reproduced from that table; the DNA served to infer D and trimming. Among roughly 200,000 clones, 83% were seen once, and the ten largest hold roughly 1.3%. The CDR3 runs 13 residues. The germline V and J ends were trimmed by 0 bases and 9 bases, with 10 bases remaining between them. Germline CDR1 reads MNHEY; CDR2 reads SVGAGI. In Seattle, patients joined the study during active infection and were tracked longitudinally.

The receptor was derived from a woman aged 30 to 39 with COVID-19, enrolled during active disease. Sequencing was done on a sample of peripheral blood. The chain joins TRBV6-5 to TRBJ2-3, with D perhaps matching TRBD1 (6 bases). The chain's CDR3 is CASSYSPGATQYF. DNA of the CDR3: TGTGCCAGCAGTTACTCTCCAGGGGCAACGCAGTATTTT.